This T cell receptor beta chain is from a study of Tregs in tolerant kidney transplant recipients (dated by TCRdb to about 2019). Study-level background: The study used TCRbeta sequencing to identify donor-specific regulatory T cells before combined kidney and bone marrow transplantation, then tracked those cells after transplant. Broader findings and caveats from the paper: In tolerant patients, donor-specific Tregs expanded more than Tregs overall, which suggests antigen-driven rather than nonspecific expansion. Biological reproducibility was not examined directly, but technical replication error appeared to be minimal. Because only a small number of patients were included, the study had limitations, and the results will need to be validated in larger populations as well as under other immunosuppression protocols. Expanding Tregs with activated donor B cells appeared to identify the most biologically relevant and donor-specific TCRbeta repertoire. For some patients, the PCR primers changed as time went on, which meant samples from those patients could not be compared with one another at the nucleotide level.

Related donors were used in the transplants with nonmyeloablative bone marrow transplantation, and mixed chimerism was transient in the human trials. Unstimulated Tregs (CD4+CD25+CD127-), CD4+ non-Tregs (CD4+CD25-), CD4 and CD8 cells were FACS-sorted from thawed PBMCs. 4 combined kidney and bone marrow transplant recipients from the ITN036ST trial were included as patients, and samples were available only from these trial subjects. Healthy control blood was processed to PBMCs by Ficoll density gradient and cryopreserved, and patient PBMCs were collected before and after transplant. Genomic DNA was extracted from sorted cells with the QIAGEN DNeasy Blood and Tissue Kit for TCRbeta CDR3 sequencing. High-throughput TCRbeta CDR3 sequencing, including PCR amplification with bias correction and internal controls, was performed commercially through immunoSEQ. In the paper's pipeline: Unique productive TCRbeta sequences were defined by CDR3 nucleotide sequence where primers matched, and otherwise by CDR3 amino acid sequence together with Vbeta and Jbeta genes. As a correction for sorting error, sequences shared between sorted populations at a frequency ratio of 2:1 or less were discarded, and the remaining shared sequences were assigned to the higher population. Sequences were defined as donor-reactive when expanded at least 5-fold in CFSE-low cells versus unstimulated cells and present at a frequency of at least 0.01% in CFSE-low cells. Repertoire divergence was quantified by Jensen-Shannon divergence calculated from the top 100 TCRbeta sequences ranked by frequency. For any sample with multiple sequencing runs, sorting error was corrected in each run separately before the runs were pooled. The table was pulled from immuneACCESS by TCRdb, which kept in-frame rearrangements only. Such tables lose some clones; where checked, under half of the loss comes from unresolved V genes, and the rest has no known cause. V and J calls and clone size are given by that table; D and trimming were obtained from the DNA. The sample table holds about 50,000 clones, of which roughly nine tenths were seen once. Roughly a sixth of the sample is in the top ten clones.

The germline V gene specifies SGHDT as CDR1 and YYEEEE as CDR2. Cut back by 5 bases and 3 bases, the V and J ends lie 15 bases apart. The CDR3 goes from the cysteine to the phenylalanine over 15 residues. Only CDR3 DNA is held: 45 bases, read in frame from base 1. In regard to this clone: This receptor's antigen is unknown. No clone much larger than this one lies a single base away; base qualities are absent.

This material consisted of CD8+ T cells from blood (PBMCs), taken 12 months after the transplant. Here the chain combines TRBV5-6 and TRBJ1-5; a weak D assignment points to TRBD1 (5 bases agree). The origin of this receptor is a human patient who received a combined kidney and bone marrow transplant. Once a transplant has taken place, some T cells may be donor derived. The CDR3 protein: CASSFGMTANQPQHF. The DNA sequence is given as TGTGCCAGCAGTTTTGGGATGACAGCCAATCAGCCCCAGCATTTT.